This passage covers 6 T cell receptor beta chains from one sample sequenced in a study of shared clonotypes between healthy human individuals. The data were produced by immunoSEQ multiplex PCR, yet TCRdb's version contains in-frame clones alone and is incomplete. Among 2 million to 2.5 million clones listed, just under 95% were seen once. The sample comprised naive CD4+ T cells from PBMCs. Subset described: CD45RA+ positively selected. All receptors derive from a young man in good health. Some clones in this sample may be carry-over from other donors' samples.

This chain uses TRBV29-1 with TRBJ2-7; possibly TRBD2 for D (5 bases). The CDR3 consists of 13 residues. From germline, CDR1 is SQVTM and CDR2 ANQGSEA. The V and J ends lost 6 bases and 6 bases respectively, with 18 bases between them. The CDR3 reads CSVKGVLASEQYF. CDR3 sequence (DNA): TGCAGCGTAAAGGGAGTGTTAGCGTCCGAGCAGTACTTC.

For the CDR3, the DNA is TGTGCCAGCAGAGACACCGGGGAGCTGTTTTTT. Its translation: CASRDTGELFF. The rearrangement links TRBV6-5 to TRBJ2-2; D unclear. CDR1 is MNHEY, CDR2 SVGAGI, per germline. CDR3 length: 11 amino acids. Between the trimmed V and J ends, which lost 6 bases and 3 bases, there was a span of 2 bases.

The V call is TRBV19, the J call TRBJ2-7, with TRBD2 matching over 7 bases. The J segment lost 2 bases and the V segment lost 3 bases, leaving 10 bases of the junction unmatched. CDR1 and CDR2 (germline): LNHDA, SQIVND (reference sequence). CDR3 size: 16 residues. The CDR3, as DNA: TGTGCCAGTAGTATCGGCGGGAGAGCACGAACCTACGAGCAGTACTTC. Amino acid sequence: CASSIGGRARTYEQYF.

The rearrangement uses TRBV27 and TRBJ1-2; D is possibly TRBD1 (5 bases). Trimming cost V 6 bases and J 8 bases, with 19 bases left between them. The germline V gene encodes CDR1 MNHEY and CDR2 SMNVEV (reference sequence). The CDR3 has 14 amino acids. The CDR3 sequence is CASSPSTGQGGYTF. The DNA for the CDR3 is TGTGCCAGCAGCCCCTCTACAGGCCAAGGGGGCTACACCTTC.

The CDR3 is CASSHLDRAHEQYF. The CDR3, as DNA: TGTGCCAGCAGCCACCTAGACAGGGCCCACGAGCAGTACTTC. The chain carries TRBV14 and TRBJ2-7, with 7 bases aligning to TRBD1. Germline V gene sequence: CDR1 SGHDN, CDR2 FVKESK. This CDR3 has 14 residues. The J segment lost 5 bases and the V segment lost 3 bases, leaving 7 bases of the junction unmatched.

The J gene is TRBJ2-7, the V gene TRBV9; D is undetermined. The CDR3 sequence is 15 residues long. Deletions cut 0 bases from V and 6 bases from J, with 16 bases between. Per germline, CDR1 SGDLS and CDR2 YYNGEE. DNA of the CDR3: TGTGCCAGCAGCGTAGGGGTCAGGAGCCCCGGCGAGCAGTACTTC. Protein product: CASSVGVRSPGEQYF.